The 14 T cell receptor beta chains below come from one sample, sequenced in a study of cytomegalovirus exposure and HLA in healthy donors. The primer mix had 60 Vbeta and 13 Jbeta primers. The method was immunoSEQ multiplex PCR; TCRdb's version includes in-frame clones alone and lacks a portion of them. The sample yields more than 110,000 clones, about 78% seen once. Specimen: PBMCs. These receptors all come from a man between 35 and 55 years old in good health and CMV-seropositive.

This clone was detected once. The chain links TRBV4-2 to TRBJ1-1; 8 positions agree with TRBD1. Germline trimming cut 0 bases from V and 2 bases from J; bases unmatched to any gene: 14. The CDR3 has 19 amino acids. Germline CDR1 LGHNA, CDR2 YNFKEQ. CDR3 sequence: CASSQDVGPGGDYNTEAFF. The CDR3, as DNA: TGTGCCAGCAGCCAAGACGTCGGACCAGGGGGCGATTATAACACTGAAGCTTTCTTT.

This clone was seen only a few times. This rearrangement joins TRBV7-2 to TRBJ2-1; possibly TRBD2 for D (5 bases). The CDR3 totals 15 residues. Trimming cost V 1 base and J 4 bases, with 11 bases left between them. Germline CDR1 and CDR2: SGHTA and FQGNSA. The CDR3 bases are TGTGCCAGCAGCTTAGAAAGAGGGCAGTACAATGAGCAGTTCTTC. It specifies CASSLERGQYNEQFF.

The chain links TRBV2 to TRBJ1-5; 8 bases match TRBD1. The CDR3 is 15 amino acids. Per the germline V gene, CDR1 is SNHLY and CDR2 is FYNNEI. The V segment lost 5 bases and the J segment 1 base; nucleotides outside the gene matches: 4. The CDR3 loop is CASSRQGNSNQPQHF. The CDR3 DNA follows: TGTGCCAGCAGTCGACAGGGGAACAGCAATCAGCCCCAGCATTTT.

Notes on this clone: The junction and the germline gene differ at one end; a read error may be behind it. CDR3 nucleotide sequence: TGTGCTAGCAGCTTAGGGACTAGCGGGAGTAATGAGCAGTTCTTC. Amino acid sequence: CASSLGTSGSNEQFF. V usage is TRBV7-7 and J usage is TRBJ2-1; the match to TRBD2 covers 14 bases. Germline V lookup: CDR1 SSHAT, CDR2 FNYEAQ (reference sequence). The CDR3 has 15 residues.

This clone was seen only once. The chain joins TRBV5-1 to TRBJ2-1, with TRBD2 identical over 9 bases. The CDR3 contains 15 residues. Losses at the gene ends were 2 bases for V and 7 bases for J; bases not matched to a gene: 7. Germline CDR1 and CDR2: SGHRS and YFSETQ. The CDR3 nucleotides read TGCGCCAGCAGCTTAAGTAGCGGGAGTGTTAATGAGCAGTTCTTC. Protein product: CASSLSSGSVNEQFF.

This clone was counted only a few times. The J gene is TRBJ1-2, the V gene TRBV2, with D uncertain. This CDR3 has 13 residues. Germline V gene lookup returns CDR1 SNHLY and CDR2 FYNNEI. The ends were cut back, 4 bases at V and 2 bases at J, with 8 bases in the middle. The CDR3 bases are TGTGCCAGCAGTGTAAGAGGAAACTATGGCTACACCTTC. Translating gives CASSVRGNYGYTF.

The chain combines TRBV29-1 with TRBJ2-3; a possible D gene is TRBD2 (6 bases). This CDR3 comprises 13 residues. Germline V gives CDR1 SQVTM, CDR2 ANQGSEA. V was shortened by 5 bases and J by 4 bases, with 13 bases between the two germline ends. The CDR3 bases are TGCAGCGTTCTAAGACTAGTTCCAGATACGCAGTATTTT. Its protein is CSVLRLVPDTQYF.

The chain uses TRBV27 and TRBJ2-1; 8 bases are shared with TRBD2. The germline gives CDR1 MNHEY, CDR2 SMNVEV (reference sequence). The CDR3 spans 15 residues. With 1 base clipped from V and 5 bases from J, the junction kept 4 bases outside the gene matches. CDR3 nucleotide sequence: TGTGCCAGCAGTTTATTTGGCGGGAGGAACAATGAGCAGTTCTTC. Amino acid sequence: CASSLFGGRNNEQFF.

A word on this clone: The junction shows a germline mismatch at one end, possibly a read error. The CDR3, as DNA: TGTGCTAGCAGCCTCAGGACCCGGGATAACGAACCCCTCCACTTT. Residues: CASSLRTRDNEPLHF. J is TRBJ1-6 and V is TRBV7-7; D gene uncertain. The CDR3 spans 15 residues. Germline CDR1 and CDR2: SSHAT and FNYEAQ (reference sequence). The full variable domain, with the rest looked up from reference TRBV7-7 and TRBJ1-6, is GAGVSQSPRYKVTKRGQDVTLRCDPISSHATLYWYQQALGQGPEFLTYFNYEAQPDKSGLPSDRFSAERPEGSISTLTIQRTEQRDSAMYRCASSLRTRDNEPLHFGNGTRLTVT.

The V call is TRBV7-8, the J call TRBJ2-7, with 10 bases aligning to TRBD1. From germline, CDR1 is SGHVS and CDR2 FQNEAQ. CDR3 length: 16 amino acids. V shed 5 bases, J shed 2 bases, and the junction held 9 bases outside the gene matches. In DNA form, the CDR3 reads TGTGCCAGCAGCCAAAGACCGGGACAGGGGACCTACGAGCAGTACTTC. Amino acids: CASSQRPGQGTYEQYF.

This sequence joins TRBV11-2 and TRBJ2-3; 8 positions agree with TRBD2. J lost 2 bases, V lost 5 bases, and 6 bases had no gene match. Germline V CDR1 and CDR2: SGHAT, FQNNGV. CDR3 size: 15 residues. The CDR3 loop reads CASSPGGAHTDTQYF. The CDR3, as DNA: TGTGCCAGCAGCCCGGGGGGGGCGCACACAGATACGCAGTATTTT.

The chain is built from TRBV4-2 and TRBJ2-2; 11 bases agree with TRBD2. The CDR3 totals 18 residues. Losses at the gene ends were 1 base for V and 7 bases for J; bases not matched to a gene: 11. Looked up from germline, CDR1 is LGHNA and CDR2 is YNFKEQ. DNA for the CDR3: TGTGCCAGCAGCCAAGGCTCGGGACTAGCGGACGGGGGCGGGGAGCTGTTTTTT. Its protein product is CASSQGSGLADGGGELFF.

This rearrangement joins TRBV6-5 to TRBJ2-5; 8 bases align to TRBD2. This CDR3 is 15 amino acids long. The germline CDR1 and CDR2 sequences are MNHEY and SVGAGI. V shed 6 bases and J 3 bases; nucleotides not matched to a gene: 9. CDR3: CASSWGRGAEETQYF. CDR3 DNA sequence: TGTGCCAGCAGCTGGGGGCGGGGGGCGGAAGAGACCCAGTACTTC.

For the CDR3, the DNA is TGTGCCACCAGCAGGGACAGGGTGGCGAACACTGAAGCTTTCTTT. As protein: CATSRDRVANTEAFF. The V and J genes are TRBV15 and TRBJ1-1, with 8 bases aligning to TRBD1. The V and J ends lost 3 bases and 1 base, in that order; junction bases with no gene match: 4. The CDR3 runs to 15 residues. Germline V CDR1 and CDR2: LNHNV, YYDKDF (reference sequence).